These T cell receptor beta chains were read from a single sample in a study of cytomegalovirus exposure and HLA in healthy donors. Using immunoSEQ multiplex PCR, the repertoire was profiled, and TCRdb retains in-frame clones only, with some absent. This sample has about 160,000 clones; roughly 77% occur once, and the top ten carry 3% to 4.5%. The sample taken for sequencing was PBMCs. The receptors originated from a man between 25 and 39 years old in good health and CMV-seropositive. CDR3s include the opening cysteine and the closing phenylalanine or tryptophan. The order of the fields is J gene, clone size, D gene, V gene, CDR3 DNA, CDR3 protein. D genes are given only for firm matches. Only some rows state a clone size, as once, few, many or a class for expanded clones.

J gene: TRBJ2-7
clone size: .
D gene: .
V gene: TRBV7-2
CDR3 DNA: TGTGCCAGCAGCTTGTCCGTCTACTACGAGCAGTACTTC
CDR3 protein: CASSLSVYYEQYF

J gene: TRBJ2-7
clone size: .
D gene: TRBD2
V gene: TRBV9
CDR3 DNA: TGTGCCAGCAGCGTAAGTAGTAGCGGGGGCTACGAGCAGTACTTC
CDR3 protein: CASSVSSSGGYEQYF

J gene: TRBJ2-1
clone size: .
D gene: TRBD2
V gene: TRBV27
CDR3 DNA: TGTGCCACCATAAAGGACTACGGGGGGGCCGTATATGAGCAGTTCTTC
CDR3 protein: CATIKDYGGAVYEQFF

J gene: TRBJ1-1
clone size: few
D gene: TRBD1
V gene: TRBV14
CDR3 DNA: TGTGCCAGCAGCCCGGGGCAGGGGGAAACTGAAGCTTTCTTT
CDR3 protein: CASSPGQGETEAFF

J gene: TRBJ2-3
clone size: .
D gene: TRBD1
V gene: TRBV10-2
CDR3 DNA: TGCGCCAGCAGTGGAAGGGACAGGGGGACTCTCACAGATACGCAGTATTTT
CDR3 protein: CASSGRDRGTLTDTQYF

J gene: TRBJ2-6
clone size: few
D gene: .
V gene: TRBV5-1
CDR3 DNA: TGCGCCAGCAGCTTGGCAGGCAGTTACTCTGGGGCCAACGTCCTGACTTTC
CDR3 protein: CASSLAGSYSGANVLTF

J gene: TRBJ2-7
clone size: once
D gene: TRBD2
V gene: TRBV10-3
CDR3 DNA: TGTGCCATCAAGGGGACTAGCGGGGGGAGCTCCTACGAGCAGTACTTC
CDR3 protein: CAIKGTSGGSSYEQYF

J gene: TRBJ2-5
clone size: .
D gene: TRBD1
V gene: TRBV25-1
CDR3 DNA: TGTGCCAGCAGTGAAGCGAAGGGACAGGGAGAGACCCAGTACTTC
CDR3 protein: CASSEAKGQGETQYF

J gene: TRBJ2-2
clone size: .
D gene: TRBD1
V gene: TRBV6-1
CDR3 DNA: TGTGCCAGCAGTGATTTAATAAGGACAGGGGGTAGCGGGGAGCTGTTTTTT
CDR3 protein: CASSDLIRTGGSGELFF

J gene: TRBJ2-7
clone size: .
D gene: .
V gene: TRBV19
CDR3 DNA: TGTGCCAGTAGCCAATCAGGATTTTACGAGCAGTACTTC
CDR3 protein: CASSQSGFYEQYF

J gene: TRBJ2-3
clone size: .
D gene: .
V gene: TRBV2
CDR3 DNA: TGTGCCAGCAGTGAGCACAGGGATATTACAGATACGCAGTATTTT
CDR3 protein: CASSEHRDITDTQYF

J gene: TRBJ1-6
clone size: .
D gene: .
V gene: TRBV19
CDR3 DNA: TGTGCCAGTAGTAACACCCGACTGTATAATTCACCCCTCCACTTT
CDR3 protein: CASSNTRLYNSPLHF

J gene: TRBJ2-1
clone size: .
D gene: TRBD1
V gene: TRBV2
CDR3 DNA: TGTGCCAGCCTGCTTCAGGGGGTGGGTGAGCAGTTCTTC
CDR3 protein: CASLLQGVGEQFF

J gene: TRBJ2-5
clone size: few
D gene: .
V gene: TRBV9
CDR3 DNA: TGTGCCAGCAGCGTAGAAGGTCGGCTAGCTGACGAGACCCAGTACTTC
CDR3 protein: CASSVEGRLADETQYF

J gene: TRBJ1-5
clone size: .
D gene: .
V gene: TRBV9
CDR3 DNA: TGTGCCAGCAGCGTAGTAGGACAGACTAATCAGCCCCAGCATTTT
CDR3 protein: CASSVVGQTNQPQHF

J gene: TRBJ2-2
clone size: .
D gene: TRBD1
V gene: TRBV7-3
CDR3 DNA: TGTGCCAGCAGCACCGACAGGGCCACCGGGGAGCTGTTTTTT
CDR3 protein: CASSTDRATGELFF

J gene: TRBJ2-5
clone size: .
D gene: TRBD2
V gene: TRBV30
CDR3 DNA: TGTGCCTGGAGGCCGGGACTAGCCCAGGAGACCCAGTACTTC
CDR3 protein: CAWRPGLAQETQYF

J gene: TRBJ2-5
clone size: .
D gene: TRBD2
V gene: TRBV6-4
CDR3 DNA: TGTGCCAGCAGTGAGACTAGCGGGGGCCAAGAGACCCAGTACTTC
CDR3 protein: CASSETSGGQETQYF

J gene: TRBJ2-3
clone size: .
D gene: TRBD2
V gene: TRBV5-4
CDR3 DNA: TGTGCCAGCAGCTTGGTAGCGGGGGAAACAGATACGCAGTATTTT
CDR3 protein: CASSLVAGETDTQYF

J gene: TRBJ2-7
clone size: .
D gene: .
V gene: TRBV7-2
CDR3 DNA: TGTGCCAGCAGTTCAGGGAGGCGCGAGCAGTACTTC
CDR3 protein: CASSSGRREQYF

J gene: TRBJ2-5
clone size: few
D gene: .
V gene: TRBV5-1
CDR3 DNA: TGCGCCAGCAGCTTGAGTAGCGGCTATGCACAAGAGCCCCAGTACTTC
CDR3 protein: CASSLSSGYAQEPQYF

J gene: TRBJ2-3
clone size: .
D gene: TRBD1
V gene: TRBV29-1
CDR3 DNA: TGCAGCGTTCGGACAGGGGCCGACCCAAGCACAGATACGCAGTATTTT
CDR3 protein: CSVRTGADPSTDTQYF

J gene: TRBJ2-3
clone size: .
D gene: TRBD1
V gene: TRBV7-7
CDR3 DNA: TGTGCCAGCAGCCAGAGGGCAGGGGGCGTGGGAGATACGCAGTATTTT
CDR3 protein: CASSQRAGGVGDTQYF

J gene: TRBJ2-1
clone size: .
D gene: .
V gene: TRBV28
CDR3 DNA: TGTGCCAGCAGACCCGGACAGCGCTCCTACAATGAGCAGTTCTTC
CDR3 protein: CASRPGQRSYNEQFF

J gene: TRBJ2-7
clone size: .
D gene: TRBD1
V gene: TRBV27
CDR3 DNA: TGTGCCAGCAGTACCCGGGACAGGGGGTTCGAGCAGTACTTC
CDR3 protein: CASSTRDRGFEQYF

J gene: TRBJ1-3
clone size: .
D gene: TRBD1
V gene: TRBV6-1
CDR3 DNA: TGTGCCAGCAGTTGGACAGGCTCTGGAAACACCATATATTTT
CDR3 protein: CASSWTGSGNTIYF

J gene: TRBJ2-5
clone size: .
D gene: .
V gene: TRBV4-1
CDR3 DNA: TGCGCCAGCAGCCAAGCCCCCGACGGGAGTGGAAAGTACTTC
CDR3 protein: CASSQAPDGSGKYF

J gene: TRBJ2-2
clone size: .
D gene: .
V gene: TRBV2
CDR3 DNA: TGTGCCAGCAGTGAACAGGGTCTGGCCGGGGAGCTGTTTTTT
CDR3 protein: CASSEQGLAGELFF

J gene: TRBJ2-7
clone size: .
D gene: .
V gene: TRBV4-1
CDR3 DNA: TGCGCCAGCAGCCAAACAGGGGGGGTGGGGGAGCAGTACTTC
CDR3 protein: CASSQTGGVGEQYF

J gene: TRBJ2-1
clone size: few
D gene: TRBD2
V gene: TRBV7-3
CDR3 DNA: TGTGCCAGCAGCTCGGGACTAGCCCGGAATGAGCAGTTCTTC
CDR3 protein: CASSSGLARNEQFF

J gene: TRBJ2-7
clone size: once
D gene: TRBD1
V gene: TRBV18
CDR3 DNA: TGTGCCAGCTCACCGCGGGACAGGGTCTACGAGCAGTACTTC
CDR3 protein: CASSPRDRVYEQYF

J gene: TRBJ2-7
clone size: .
D gene: TRBD1
V gene: TRBV18
CDR3 DNA: TGTGCCAGCTCACTAGGGGGGACAGGGACCTTGGAGCAGTACTTC
CDR3 protein: CASSLGGTGTLEQYF

J gene: TRBJ1-5
clone size: .
D gene: .
V gene: TRBV19
CDR3 DNA: TGTGCCAGCCAGGGAGGGGGGCTTGGTCAGCCCCAGCATTTT
CDR3 protein: CASQGGGLGQPQHF

J gene: TRBJ2-7
clone size: few
D gene: TRBD1
V gene: TRBV7-9
CDR3 DNA: TGTGCCAGCAGCTTTGGGGACAGCGGCCACGAGCAGTACTTC
CDR3 protein: CASSFGDSGHEQYF

J gene: TRBJ1-1
clone size: .
D gene: TRBD1
V gene: TRBV6-1
CDR3 DNA: TGTGCCAGCAGTCCCCGGGACAGGATGAACACTGAAGCTTTCTTT
CDR3 protein: CASSPRDRMNTEAFF

J gene: TRBJ2-1
clone size: once
D gene: TRBD2
V gene: TRBV2
CDR3 DNA: TGTGCCACCGGGGGCGGGAGGGATGAGCAGTTCTTC
CDR3 protein: CATGGGRDEQFF

J gene: TRBJ2-7
clone size: once
D gene: TRBD2
V gene: TRBV28
CDR3 DNA: TGTGCCAGCATACCTGTAGCGGGGGGGTCCTCCTACGAGCAGTACTTC
CDR3 protein: CASIPVAGGSSYEQYF

J gene: TRBJ1-1
clone size: .
D gene: TRBD1
V gene: TRBV7-2
CDR3 DNA: TGTGCCAGCAGCCCGGGACAGGGTAGAGAAGCTTTCTTT
CDR3 protein: CASSPGQGREAFF

J gene: TRBJ2-7
clone size: .
D gene: TRBD1
V gene: TRBV2
CDR3 DNA: TGTGCCAGCAGGATGGGACAGGGGGACTACGAGCAGTACTTC
CDR3 protein: CASRMGQGDYEQYF

J gene: TRBJ2-7
clone size: .
D gene: .
V gene: TRBV6-6
CDR3 DNA: TGTGCCAGCAGCAAAAGCAGGGGGGCGTTCTACGAGCAGTACTTC
CDR3 protein: CASSKSRGAFYEQYF

J gene: TRBJ1-6
clone size: once
D gene: TRBD1
V gene: TRBV7-9
CDR3 DNA: TGTGCCAGCAGCTCACAGGGGGCAGGGTCACCCCTCCACTTT
CDR3 protein: CASSSQGAGSPLHF

J gene: TRBJ2-2
clone size: .
D gene: TRBD2
V gene: TRBV4-3
CDR3 DNA: TGCGCCAGCAGCCACCAACTAGCGGGGGAGTACACCGGGGAGCTGTTTTTT
CDR3 protein: CASSHQLAGEYTGELFF

J gene: TRBJ2-3
clone size: few
D gene: TRBD2
V gene: TRBV2
CDR3 DNA: TGTGCCAGCAGTGCTTCCTCTAGCGGGGGGAACGGCGATACGCAGTATTTT
CDR3 protein: CASSASSSGGNGDTQYF

J gene: TRBJ2-7
clone size: .
D gene: .
V gene: TRBV5-6
CDR3 DNA: TGTGCCAGCAGCTTGGGTCGCCAGGGTTACGAGCAGTACTTC
CDR3 protein: CASSLGRQGYEQYF